This TCR beta chain is drawn from a study of OX40 agonist ivuxolimab in advanced cancers. Concerning the study at large: The costimulatory receptor OX40 (CD134) was targeted by ivuxolimab, a fully human IgG2 agonistic monoclonal antibody. Patients were allowed to have had prior anti-PD-1, anti-PD-L1 or anti-CTLA-4 therapy, and 40% to 45% of the dose-escalation patients had previously received checkpoint inhibitors. The paper reports the monotherapy dose-escalation portion (N of about 54 patients) of the phase I ivuxolimab trial. Three dose-escalation patients achieved partial responses, one with hepatocellular carcinoma and two with cutaneous melanoma. The purpose of peripheral TCRbeta sequencing was to test whether ivuxolimab changed TCR sequence diversity and led to clonal T-cell expansion. Among the approximately 50 dose-escalation patients, around 19 had hepatocellular carcinoma, around 15 melanoma, 9 renal cell carcinoma and 9 head and neck cancer. Intravenous ivuxolimab was administered to patients every 2 weeks at six dose levels: 0.01, 0.1, 0.3, 1.5, 3 and 10 mg/kg. In the dose-escalation cohort, around 80% of patients were male, and the mean age was roughly 56 years with a range of about 23 to 79. Overall study results and their limits: The antigen specificity of the peripheral T cells that underwent clonal expansion was not determined. At doses from 0.1 to 3.0 mg/kg, clonal expansion was seen in both CD4+ and CD8+ blood T cells between baseline and week 6. Low levels of normalized T-cell clonal expansion were also shown by some nonresponding patients. In the 0.1-3.0 mg/kg groups, partial responders were among the patients with the lowest normalized peripheral clonal expansion, particularly in CD8+ T cells. After ivuxolimab, more expanded clones were found on average in CD8+ T cells than in CD4+ T cells.

Regarding this clone: Its antigen is still unknown. No quality values exist for individual bases; no much larger clone is one base distant.

Patients with a history of autoimmune disease or receiving systemic immunosuppression were excluded from the trial. Peripheral blood for TCR sequencing was drawn from every dose cohort at baseline, at cycle 4 day 1 and at cycle 7 day 1. Samples were obtained from an open-label, multicenter, first-in-human phase I dose-escalation trial of ivuxolimab. The trial enrolled adults with locally advanced or metastatic head and neck squamous cell, hepatocellular, melanoma or renal cell carcinoma. Before TCR sequencing, CD4+ T cells and CD8+ T cells were sorted from peripheral blood as separate populations. To sequence the TCRbeta CDR3 region, genomic DNA was isolated from the sorted cells. TCRbeta CDR3 regions were sequenced using the immunoSEQ Assay. TCRdb carries this immuneACCESS record with in-frame sequences only. Its versions omit some clonotypes, under half of them owing to an unresolved V gene in the studies checked, with the rest unexplained. This sample lists over 60,000 clones; 84% were detected once. The top ten clonotypes cover around 2.1% of the sample.

The TCR originated in an adult with an advanced solid tumor such as melanoma, head and neck, liver or kidney cancer. The input for sequencing was CD4+ or CD8+ T cells sorted from blood, taken in a trial of the OX40 agonist ivuxolimab.

The bases read TGTGCCAGCAGGTCCCTCCGACTAGCGGGAGGATCAGATACGCAGTATTTT. It translates as CASRSLRLAGGSDTQYF. Rearrangement joined TRBV2 to TRBJ2-3, and TRBD2 matches 13 of the central bases. Germline trimming amounts to 6 bases on V and 4 bases on J, with 10 as the count of junction bases outside the gene matches. From its cysteine to its phenylalanine, the CDR3 spans 17 amino acids. The retained sequence is limited to the CDR3, 51 bases, with the frame set at the first base. CDR1 and CDR2, looked up from the germline V gene, are SNHLY and FYNNEI.